This note documents a single TCR beta chain sequence. Antigen unknown. CDR3 length: 15 residues. Germline V gene sequence: CDR1 LNHDA, CDR2 SQIVND (reference sequence). With 2 bases removed from V and 6 bases from J, the gap between germline ends came to 17 bases. Replicate PCRs run on sorted subsets employed 200 to 250 ng DNA, 30,000 to 35,000 T cell genomes. Generated by immunoSEQ multiplex PCR, the TCRdb table keeps only in-frame clones and is missing some. Of some 1,400,000 clones listed, over 95% are singletons. The sample is drawn from a study of shared clonotypes between healthy human individuals. Study information: The donors, two women and three men, were aged 18 to 49.

Findings of the study overall: Sampling was confined to blood; repertoires within tissues likely differ.

The sequenced sample consisted of naive CD4+ T cells sorted from blood. Specified subset: CD45RA+ positively selected. This receptor was identified in a man aged 25-40 years in good health. The chain couples TRBV19 to TRBJ2-7, with D possibly being TRBD1 (5 bases). CDR3: CASSIPSRGSVEQYF. DNA for the CDR3: TGTGCCAGTAGTATACCCTCAAGGGGCTCCGTCGAGCAGTACTTC.